Presented here are 25 T cell receptor beta chains from one specimen sequenced in a study of CD4 T cells in relation to SARS-CoV-2 and coronaviruses. CD4+ T cells from unexposed donors were obtained before the COVID-19 pandemic (2011-2018). Isolation of CD4+ T cells took place after about eleven days in culture. The method was immunoSEQ multiplex PCR; TCRdb's version includes in-frame clones alone and lacks a portion of them. The sample includes some 29,000 clones, roughly 72% seen only once; the top ten take roughly 15%. Their specific antigens are unknown. Sequencing was carried out using CD4+ T cells from PBMCs, cultured in vitro. The receptors shown here come from a human donor in good health.

This clone was seen just once. The J gene is TRBJ2-1, the V gene TRBV7-2; D not certain. The CDR3 spans 13 residues. Germline V gene sequence: CDR1 SGHTA, CDR2 FQGNSA. Trimming stripped 4 bases from V and 9 bases from J, with 13 bases between. The CDR3 DNA follows: TGTGCCAGCAGCTCGATCCTTCTAAGTGAGCAGTTCTTC. As protein: CASSSILLSEQFF.

The rearrangement uses TRBV5-1 and TRBJ2-3; possible D gene TRBD2, 5 bases. CDR3 length: 17 amino acids. Germline lookup yields CDR1 SGHRS and CDR2 YFSETQ. Trimming stripped 4 bases from V and 0 bases from J, with 18 bases between. In DNA, the CDR3 is TGCGCCAGCAGCCTTTCACCGGGAATCGGGAGCACAGATACGCAGTATTTT. Its protein product is CASSLSPGIGSTDTQYF.

There are a few counts of this clone. The chain couples TRBV2 to TRBJ1-2; unclear D gene. V lost 1 base to trimming and J lost 4 bases, with 7 bases between them. CDR3 length equals 13 residues. Germline values: CDR1 SNHLY, CDR2 FYNNEI. Here the CDR3 DNA reads TGTGCCAGCAGTGAAGGGGAAGGCTATGGCTACACCTTC. Protein product: CASSEGEGYGYTF.

The chain recombines TRBV11-2 with TRBJ1-3; D remains unclear. V was cut by 7 bases and J by 2 bases, with 9 bases left in between. Germline CDR1 reads SGHAT; CDR2 reads FQNNGV. There are 13 residues in the CDR3. CDR3 nucleotides: TGTGCCAGCAATACGGGTCCTGGAAACACCATATATTTT. Amino acids: CASNTGPGNTIYF.

The chain joins TRBV11-2 to TRBJ2-3; D possibly corresponds to TRBD2 (6 bases). Per the germline V gene, CDR1 is SGHAT and CDR2 is FQNNGV. This CDR3 has 16 residues. V lost 6 bases to trimming and J lost 5 bases, with 21 bases between them. The CDR3 loop reads CASSFRLGSLKDTQYF. The CDR3 DNA follows: TGTGCCAGCAGTTTTCGACTAGGGAGTCTAAAAGATACGCAGTATTTT.

This chain joins TRBV3-1 (or the pseudogene TRBV3-2) and TRBJ1-2; D is undetermined. Trimming removed 1 base from V and 3 bases from J, with 12 bases in between. The CDR3 runs 15 residues. Germline lookup yields CDR1 LGHDT and CDR2 YNNKEL (reference sequence). The CDR3 DNA is TGTGCCAGCAGCCAAGGGGCGGGCAGTGACTATGGCTACACCTTC. This translates into CASSQGAGSDYGYTF.

The chain joins TRBV4-3 to TRBJ2-3; D is unclear. V lost 4 bases to trimming and J lost 5 bases, with 10 bases between them. Germline lookup yields CDR1 LGHNA and CDR2 YSLEER. This CDR3 spans 13 amino acids. CDR3 nucleotides: TGCGCCAGCAGCCCGGGCCCTGGAGATACGCAGTATTTT. Translation gives CASSPGPGDTQYF.

The chain combines TRBV3-1 (or the pseudogene TRBV3-2) with TRBJ2-7; 8 bases align to TRBD2. Germline trimming cut 1 base from V and 0 bases from J; bases unmatched to any gene: 5. The germline V gene has CDR1 LGHDT and CDR2 YNNKEL (reference sequence). The CDR3 covers 16 residues. The CDR3 DNA is TGTGCCAGCAGCCAAGTAGGTAGCGGGAACTCCTACGAGCAGTACTTC. Encoded protein: CASSQVGSGNSYEQYF.

This clone was found a few times. The rearrangement uses TRBV6-6 and TRBJ1-5, with 11 bases that match TRBD1. Per the germline V gene, CDR1 is MNHNY and CDR2 is SVGAGI (reference sequence). CDR3 length: 15 amino acids. The V gene end was trimmed by 7 bases and the J gene end by 6 bases; junction bases not matched to a gene: 8. The CDR3 region is CASTDRGRFSQPQHF. The CDR3 DNA follows: TGTGCCAGCACGGACAGGGGGCGCTTCTCTCAGCCCCAGCATTTT.

The CDR3 bases are TGTGCCAGCAGCTGGGGGCAATATGGCTACACCTTC. Encoded protein: CASSWGQYGYTF. This rearrangement joins TRBV2 to TRBJ1-2; a weak D match, TRBD1 (6 bases). V was trimmed by 6 bases and J by 5 bases, leaving 10 bases between them. Germline CDR1 SNHLY, CDR2 FYNNEI. CDR3 length equals 12 residues.

This rearrangement joins TRBV5-4 to TRBJ2-1; 10 bases align to TRBD2. Germline trimming cut 4 bases from V and 4 bases from J; bases unmatched to any gene: 14. Germline CDR1 is SGHNT and CDR2 is YYREEE (reference sequence). This CDR3 has 18 residues. CDR3 in DNA: TGTGCCAGCAGCCCCCACCCTTCACTAGCGGGAAGGTACAATGAGCAGTTCTTC. It translates to CASSPHPSLAGRYNEQFF.

The chain has TRBV6-6 and TRBJ1-4; 7 bases align to TRBD1. V was pared by 5 bases and J by 8 bases, with 8 bases of the junction left unmatched. From germline, CDR1 is MNHNY and CDR2 SVGAGI (reference sequence). The CDR3 runs to 14 residues. DNA of the CDR3: TGTGCCAGCAGTACCCGACAGGGATGGGAAAAACTGTTTTTT. This sequence encodes CASSTRQGWEKLFF.

V usage is TRBV9 and J usage is TRBJ2-3, with 10 positions matching TRBD2. Losses at the gene ends were 3 bases for V and 0 bases for J; bases not matched to a gene: 10. The CDR3 contains 18 residues. Germline values: CDR1 SGDLS, CDR2 YYNGEE. This CDR3 is CASSAGLAETLSTDTQYF. The CDR3 nucleotides are TGTGCCAGCAGCGCAGGACTAGCGGAGACACTTAGCACAGATACGCAGTATTTT.

This clone was counted once. The rearrangement links TRBV6-1 to TRBJ1-4; no clear D gene. The CDR3 is 13 amino acids. V gave up 3 bases and J gave up 12 bases, with 14 bases separating them. Germline V gene data show CDR1 as MNHNS and CDR2 as SASEGT. CDR3 residues: CASSDGRERELFF. In DNA, the CDR3 is TGTGCCAGCAGTGATGGGAGGGAGAGGGAACTGTTTTTT.

The CDR3 loop reads CATTANYGYTF. The DNA for the CDR3 is TGTGCCACAACAGCCAACTATGGCTACACCTTC. The chain uses TRBV10-3 and TRBJ1-2; D not certain. The CDR3 runs to 11 residues. Trimming stripped 10 bases from V and 2 bases from J, with 8 bases between. The V gene's germline CDR1 is ENHRY and CDR2 SYGVKD.

This clone was observed a handful of times. The chain is built from TRBV27 and TRBJ1-2, with 8 positions matching TRBD1. CDR1 is MNHEY, CDR2 SMNVEV, per germline (reference sequence). This CDR3 has 14 amino acids. Trimming cost V 6 bases and J 6 bases; bases outside gene matches: 9. Here the CDR3 reads CASRDPGGHHGYTF. The CDR3 region has the DNA TGTGCCAGCAGAGACCCAGGGGGCCACCATGGCTACACCTTC.

The chain couples TRBV7-9 to TRBJ2-1, with D tentatively TRBD2 (7 bases). This CDR3 comprises 15 residues. CDR1 is SEHNR and CDR2 is FQNEAQ in the germline V gene (reference sequence). Trimming removed 7 bases from V and 6 bases from J, with 19 bases in between. The CDR3 DNA reads as TGTGCCAGCACCCGAGGGGGGCTAGCGGTCAATGAGCAGTTCTTC. Protein sequence: CASTRGGLAVNEQFF.

This chain uses TRBV2 with TRBJ2-1; no clear D. The CDR3 is 14 residues long. Deletions cut 4 bases from V and 0 bases from J, with 7 bases between. The germline gives CDR1 SNHLY, CDR2 FYNNEI. As DNA, the CDR3 is TGTGCCAGCAGTGGTGGGAACTCCTACAATGAGCAGTTCTTC. This codes for CASSGGNSYNEQFF.

The V gene is TRBV19, the J gene TRBJ1-5; 9 positions match TRBD1. After removal of 7 bases from V and 0 bases from J, the junction contained 7 bases not matched to a gene. Germline CDR1 and CDR2: LNHDA and SQIVND (reference sequence). The CDR3 is made up of 16 amino acids. Here the CDR3 reads CASTPGTGYSNQPQHF. DNA for the CDR3: TGTGCCAGTACCCCCGGGACAGGGTATAGCAATCAGCCCCAGCATTTT.

The J gene is TRBJ1-4, the V gene TRBV18; 9 nucleotides line up with TRBD1. Losses at the gene ends were 1 base for V and 5 bases for J; bases not matched to a gene: 5. The CDR3 is made up of 16 amino acids. Germline CDR1 is KGHSH and CDR2 is LQKENI. The CDR3, as DNA: TGTGCCAGCTCACCACTAGGGACAGGGATAAATGAAAAACTGTTTTTT. Translating it yields CASSPLGTGINEKLFF.

J is TRBJ1-1 and V is TRBV7-9; no definite D call. This CDR3 contains 14 residues. Germline CDR1 SEHNR, CDR2 FQNEAQ (reference sequence). Trimming pared 0 bases from V and 0 bases from J, leaving 5 bases between. CDR3 in amino acids: CASSLASVNTEAFF. For the CDR3, the DNA is TGTGCCAGCAGCTTAGCGTCGGTGAACACTGAAGCTTTCTTT.

The chain recombines TRBV6-5 with TRBJ1-2, with 7 bases that match TRBD1. In germline, CDR1 is MNHEY, CDR2 SVGAGI. CDR3 length equals 13 residues. V lost 4 bases to trimming and J lost 8 bases; unmatched junction nucleotides: 7. The CDR3, as DNA: TGTGCCAGCAGTTGGGAGGGGGCTGGAGGCTACACCTTC. This codes for CASSWEGAGGYTF.

The rearrangement links TRBV30 to TRBJ2-5; 7 bases map to TRBD2. Trimming removed 2 bases from V and 5 bases from J; junction bases left unmatched: 11. The CDR3 covers 15 residues. Germline V gene data show CDR1 as GTSNPN and CDR2 as SVGIG (reference sequence). This CDR3 reads CAWSPGTTGGETQYF. Here the CDR3 DNA reads TGTGCCTGGAGTCCAGGGACTACCGGGGGGGAGACCCAGTACTTC.

The chain couples TRBV11-2 to TRBJ2-1; D unresolved. Germline-derived CDR1 and CDR2 are SGHAT and FQNNGV. V lost 4 bases, J lost 6 bases, and 25 bases lay in between. The CDR3 is made up of 18 amino acids. CDR3 region: CASSSPTDWSLSVNEQFF. In nucleotides, the CDR3 is TGTGCCAGCAGCTCCCCTACCGACTGGTCCCTATCTGTCAATGAGCAGTTCTTC.

The V call is TRBV6-5, the J call TRBJ1-3, with TRBD1 matching over 8 bases. V lost 2 bases, J lost 4 bases, and 7 bases stayed unmatched. The CDR3 has 16 amino acids. Germline V lookup: CDR1 MNHEY, CDR2 SVGAGI. The CDR3 DNA reads TGTGCCAGCAGTTACCGGACAGGGACGGGGGGAAACACCATATATTTT. Its translation is CASSYRTGTGGNTIYF.